The TCR beta chain described here comes from a study of early stage breast cancer tumors. Background on the study: Of some 17 invasive breast tumors, more than nine were hormone receptor-positive, HER2-negative. Invasive lobular carcinomas made up about 30% of the 12 ER+/PR+/HER2- tumors.

The repertoire was sequenced with immunoSEQ multiplex PCR; TCRdb's copy has only in-frame clones and lacks some. The sample carries tens of thousands of clones, about 70% recorded once. With V trimmed by 2 bases and J by 6 bases, 8 bases remained unmatched. CDR1 MNHEY and CDR2 SMNVEV come from the germline V gene (reference sequence). This CDR3 contains 15 residues. The chain carries TRBV27 and TRBJ2-7; 9 nucleotides line up with TRBD2. The TCR originated in a person aged 50-59 years with breast cancer. Sequencing was performed on blood. The CDR3 nucleotides are TGTGCCAGCAGTTTACGGGTAGCGGGAGTTGGCGAGCAGTACTTC. It specifies CASSLRVAGVGEQYF.